Listed here are 28 T cell receptor beta chains from one sample, sequenced in a study of blood T cell repertoires in COVID-19. Using immunoSEQ multiplex PCR, the repertoire was profiled, and TCRdb retains in-frame clones only, with some absent. The data hold more than 80,000 clones, with approximately 86% observed a single time. The sample comprised peripheral blood. The receptors originated from a man aged 35-49 years with acute or convalescent COVID-19.

J is TRBJ1-1 and V is TRBV7-9; D is ambiguous. The V gene's germline CDR1 is SEHNR and CDR2 FQNEAQ (reference sequence). The CDR3 has 12 amino acids. V gave up 5 bases and J gave up 3 bases, with 7 bases separating them. In nucleotides, the CDR3 is TGTGCCAGCAGCGCCCGGGACACTGAAGCTTTCTTT. Translation: CASSARDTEAFF.

The genes are TRBV19 and TRBJ2-1, with D hard to call. CDR1 and CDR2 (germline): LNHDA, SQIVND (reference sequence). Trimming took off 6 bases at V and 0 bases at J, with 12 bases between the two ends. The CDR3 is made up of 15 amino acids. In DNA form, the CDR3 reads TGTGCCAGTAGAGTGGGCAGTTACTCCTACAATGAGCAGTTCTTC. Protein sequence: CASRVGSYSYNEQFF.

The rearrangement uses TRBV14 and TRBJ1-3; no clear D. The CDR3 covers 14 residues. V lost 6 bases and J lost 0, with 9 bases in between. Germline V CDR1 and CDR2: SGHDN, FVKESK. The CDR3 coding sequence is TGTGCCAGCAGGACCGGGTTCTCTGGAAACACCATATATTTT. Translated, it gives CASRTGFSGNTIYF.

This clone was counted once. The chain employs TRBV11-2 and TRBJ2-7; D is ambiguous. Trimming cost V 1 base and J 4 bases, with 14 bases left between them. This CDR3 region has 15 residues. Germline V CDR1 and CDR2: SGHAT, FQNNGV. CDR3 region: CASSLGSLVGYEQYF. DNA of the CDR3: TGTGCCAGCAGCTTAGGCAGCCTAGTGGGTTACGAGCAGTACTTC.

The chain couples TRBV24-1 to TRBJ2-7, with D possibly matching TRBD2 (6 bases). V shed 3 bases and J shed 7 bases, with 9 bases lying between them. The germline gives CDR1 KGHDR, CDR2 SFDVKD. The CDR3 has 12 residues. The CDR3 DNA is TGTGCCACCAGTGATGGGACTCGGGAGCAGTACTTC. Translating it yields CATSDGTREQYF.

The V gene is TRBV29-1, the J gene TRBJ2-3; 10 nucleotides line up with TRBD2. Germline loops: CDR1 SQVTM, CDR2 ANQGSEA. This CDR3 has 16 amino acids. Trimming at V came to 1 base and at J to 1 base, leaving 5 bases not matched to a gene. The CDR3 loop reads CSVEASGGVRTDTQYF. The CDR3 DNA follows: TGCAGCGTTGAAGCTAGCGGGGGAGTTCGCACAGATACGCAGTATTTT.

The chain combines TRBV12-5 with TRBJ1-3; perhaps TRBD1 as D (6 bases). CDR3 length equals 16 residues. The V gene lost 4 bases and the J gene lost 5 bases, with 18 bases spanning the gap. CDR1 and CDR2 (germline): LGHNT, FRNRAP. Written as DNA, the CDR3 is TGTGCTAGTGGTTGGTATAGACAGGCAGGAAGAAACACCATATATTTT. It encodes CASGWYRQAGRNTIYF. The complete variable domain, with remaining parts taken from reference TRBV12-5 and TRBJ1-3, reads DARVTQTPRHKVTEMGQEVTMRCQPILGHNTVFWYRQTMMQGLELLAYFRNRAPLDDSGMPKDRFSAEMPDATLATLKIQPSEPRDSAVYFCASGWYRQAGRNTIYFGEGSWLTVV.

V is TRBV18 and J is TRBJ1-4, with D unclear. The germline V gene has CDR1 KGHSH and CDR2 LQKENI. V lost 3 bases, J lost 10 bases, and 12 bases lay in between. The CDR3 has 13 amino acids. This chain's CDR3 is CASSPIESGKLFF. DNA for the CDR3: TGTGCCAGCTCACCCATAGAATCGGGAAAACTGTTTTTT. The whole variable domain, filled in from reference TRBV18 and TRBJ1-4, reads NAGVMQNPRHLVRRRGQEARLRCSPMKGHSHVYWYRQLPEEGLKFMVYLQKENIIDESGMPKERFSAEFPKEGPSILRIQQVVRGDSAAYFCASSPIESGKLFFGSGTQLSVL.

V usage is TRBV5-1 and J usage is TRBJ1-1; 8 positions agree with TRBD1. The ends lost 3 bases at V and 0 bases at J; junction bases unmatched: 7. The germline gives CDR1 SGHRS, CDR2 YFSETQ. This CDR3 comprises 16 residues. The CDR3 sequence is CASSSGPGQVNTEAFF. The DNA for the CDR3 is TGCGCCAGCAGCTCGGGACCGGGACAGGTGAACACTGAAGCTTTCTTT.

The V and J genes are TRBV18 and TRBJ2-4; perhaps TRBD2 as D (5 bases). The CDR3 totals 15 residues. In germline, CDR1 is KGHSH, CDR2 LQKENI. V was shortened by 6 bases and J by 0 bases, with 12 bases between the two germline ends. CDR3 in amino acids: CASSKSDLAKNIQYF. The DNA for the CDR3 is TGTGCCAGCTCGAAGTCGGACTTAGCCAAAAACATTCAGTACTTC.

This clone was picked up many times. The J gene is TRBJ1-1, the V gene TRBV18; D is ambiguous. CDR3 length: 12 amino acids. Germline lookup yields CDR1 KGHSH and CDR2 LQKENI. V lost 5 bases to trimming and J lost 5 bases, with 9 bases between them. This chain's CDR3 is CASSKGGTEAFF. In DNA, the CDR3 is TGTGCCAGCTCAAAGGGAGGAACTGAAGCTTTCTTT.

The CDR3 bases are TGTGCCAGCAGCCCGGGGGGCGGAGATAATGAAAAACTGTTTTTT. Its protein product is CASSPGGGDNEKLFF. The chain recombines TRBV3-1 (or the pseudogene TRBV3-2) with TRBJ1-4, with D perhaps matching TRBD1 (6 bases). Germline loops: CDR1 LGHDT, CDR2 YNNKEL (reference sequence). The CDR3 has 15 residues. V was clipped by 4 bases and J by 4 bases, with 13 bases between them.

V and J are TRBV12-3 or TRBV12-4 and TRBJ1-2, with TRBD1 identical over 8 bases. The J segment lost 8 bases and the V segment lost 4 bases, leaving 6 bases of the junction unmatched. The CDR3 has 13 residues. In DNA, the CDR3 is TGTGCCAGCAGTTCACGGACAGGGAAAGGCTACACCTTC. This encodes CASSSRTGKGYTF.

This chain uses TRBV10-2 with TRBJ1-1, with D possibly TRBD1 on 6 matching bases. Germline V CDR1 and CDR2: WSHSY, SAAADI. This CDR3 has 13 residues. V was shortened by 3 bases and J by 4 bases, with 9 bases between the two germline ends. The CDR3 DNA reads TGCGCCAGCAGTGACGGGGGGCGCACTGAAGCTTTCTTT. Translated, it gives CASSDGGRTEAFF.

This sequence joins TRBV30 and TRBJ1-3; 10 nucleotides agree with TRBD1. With 2 bases clipped from V and 5 bases from J, the junction kept 6 bases outside the gene matches. The germline gives CDR1 GTSNPN, CDR2 SVGIG (reference sequence). The CDR3 loop spans 15 amino acids. Here the CDR3 DNA reads TGTGCCTGGAGTAGCGACAGGGGGCCGCGAAACACCATATATTTT. The encoded protein is CAWSSDRGPRNTIYF.

The rearrangement uses TRBV19 and TRBJ2-1, with D tentatively TRBD1 (6 bases). Germline CDR1 LNHDA, CDR2 SQIVND (reference sequence). The CDR3 runs to 13 residues. V shed 4 bases and J shed 8 bases, with 12 bases lying between them. The CDR3 protein is CASSKSGAHEQFF. As DNA, the CDR3 is TGTGCCAGTAGTAAGTCAGGGGCGCATGAGCAGTTCTTC.

This chain connects TRBV19 to TRBJ1-1, with 7 bases aligning to TRBD1. Germline lookup yields CDR1 LNHDA and CDR2 SQIVND (reference sequence). V was clipped by 6 bases and J by 4 bases; unmatched bases: 5. CDR3 length equals 13 residues. For the CDR3, the DNA is TGTGCCAGTAGCCAACAGGGGCTCACTGAAGCTTTCTTT. Translating it yields CASSQQGLTEAFF.

The chain has TRBV10-3 and TRBJ2-2; the match to TRBD2 covers 9 bases. CDR1 ENHRY and CDR2 SYGVKD come from the germline V gene. CDR3 length: 15 amino acids. Unmatched junction bases numbered 4, after V lost 6 bases and J lost 2 bases. The CDR3 is CAIRTGTSNTGELFF. CDR3 nucleotides: TGTGCCATCAGAACCGGGACTAGCAACACCGGGGAGCTGTTTTTT.

This clone was counted a single time. The gene calls are TRBV7-6 and TRBJ2-3, with D maybe TRBD1 (5 bases). The CDR3 runs to 14 residues. V was pared by 5 bases and J by 2 bases, with 11 bases between. The V gene's germline CDR1 is SGHVS and CDR2 FNYEAQ. Here the CDR3 DNA reads TGTGCCAGCAGCCTAGGGGCATACACAGATACGCAGTATTTT. This translates into CASSLGAYTDTQYF.

The chain recombines TRBV3-1 (or the pseudogene TRBV3-2) with TRBJ2-5, with D unresolved. Germline-derived CDR1 and CDR2 are LGHDT and YNNKEL (reference sequence). The V end lost 0 bases, the J end lost 2 bases, and 16 bases lay between the germline ends. The CDR3 is 17 residues long. The CDR3 region is CASSQDPRLGPQETQYF. CDR3 nucleotide sequence: TGTGCCAGCAGCCAAGACCCACGACTCGGCCCACAAGAGACCCAGTACTTC.

This clone turned up a few times. V and J are TRBV12-3 or TRBV12-4 and TRBJ1-1; D possibly corresponds to TRBD1 (5 bases). This CDR3 comprises 13 residues. V was pared by 3 bases and J by 3 bases, with 8 bases between. This CDR3 is CASSLRGDTEAFF. The CDR3, as DNA: TGTGCCAGCAGTTTGCGGGGGGACACTGAAGCTTTCTTT.

CDR3 amino acids: CASRTRGATNEKLFF. CDR3 nucleotide sequence: TGTGCCAGCCGGACTAGGGGGGCCACTAATGAAAAACTGTTTTTT. The chain has TRBV6-5 and TRBJ1-4, with D possibly matching TRBD1 (6 bases). Looked up from germline, CDR1 is MNHEY and CDR2 is SVGAGI. The CDR3 has 15 residues. V was clipped by 8 bases and J by 2 bases, with 15 bases between them.

The gene calls are TRBV6-5 and TRBJ1-5, with a possible D match to TRBD1 (5 bases). The CDR3 spans 13 residues. The ends were cut back, 8 bases at V and 5 bases at J, with 13 bases in the middle. In germline, CDR1 is MNHEY, CDR2 SVGAGI. The CDR3 loop is CASVDGGDQPQHF. The CDR3 nucleotides read TGTGCCAGCGTCGATGGGGGGGATCAGCCCCAGCATTTT.

The chain carries TRBV19 and TRBJ1-2, with TRBD1 matching 7 bases. V trimming: 3 bases; J trimming: 4 bases; junction bases outside the gene matches: 8. There are 15 residues in the CDR3. Germline CDR1 reads LNHDA; CDR2 reads SQIVND (reference sequence). CDR3 in amino acids: CASSMGQPVGYGYTF. CDR3 DNA sequence: TGTGCCAGTAGTATGGGACAGCCAGTGGGCTATGGCTACACCTTC.

The chain has TRBV29-1 and TRBJ2-7; TRBD1 is a possible D gene (5 bases). CDR3 length: 12 residues. Germline lookup yields CDR1 SQVTM and CDR2 ANQGSEA. V lost 4 bases and J lost 4, with 11 bases in between. CDR3 DNA: TGCAGCGTTGTGGGGCCAGGGTACGAGCAGTACTTC. It encodes CSVVGPGYEQYF.

V usage is TRBV27 and J usage is TRBJ2-1; D gene uncertain. This CDR3 has 11 amino acids. V was shortened by 1 base and J by 8 bases, with 3 bases between the two germline ends. Germline values: CDR1 MNHEY, CDR2 SMNVEV (reference sequence). The CDR3 loop reads CASSLLDEQFF. The CDR3 nucleotides are TGTGCCAGCAGTTTATTAGATGAGCAGTTCTTC.

In its sample, this clone was seen a few times. The chain has TRBV5-5 and TRBJ2-1; D is ambiguous. The CDR3 sequence is 12 residues long. Germline V gene sequence: CDR1 SGHKS, CDR2 YYEKEE (reference sequence). Trimming removed 4 bases from V and 4 bases from J, with 6 bases in between. CDR3 in DNA: TGTGCCAGCAGCCTGCGATACAATGAGCAGTTCTTC. It is translated as CASSLRYNEQFF.

This chain joins TRBV6-5 and TRBJ2-5, with TRBD2 identical over 10 bases. CDR1 is MNHEY and CDR2 is SVGAGI in the germline V gene. The CDR3 is made up of 11 amino acids. Trimming cost V 5 bases and J 12 bases; bases outside gene matches: 3. The DNA for the CDR3 is TGTGCCAGCAGTCGCGGGACTAGCGAGTACTTC. The encoded protein is CASSRGTSEYF.